The present T cell receptor (beta chain) was sequenced within a study of blood T cell repertoires in COVID-19. The data were produced by immunoSEQ multiplex PCR, yet TCRdb's version contains in-frame clones alone and is incomplete. The table lists a few hundred thousand clones, about four fifths of them singletons. Losses at the gene ends were 6 bases for V and 8 bases for J; bases not matched to a gene: 7. CDR1 SGHAT and CDR2 FQNNGV come from the germline V gene. The CDR3 length is 13 residues. The TCR comes from a woman aged 40 to 49 who had recovered from COVID-19. Sequenced sample: PBMCs or T cells enriched from blood (not recorded which). This rearrangement joins TRBV11-2 to TRBJ1-2; 9 bases map to TRBD1. Here the CDR3 reads CASRSGQGGGYTF. Written as DNA, the CDR3 is TGTGCCAGCAGGTCGGGACAGGGAGGAGGCTACACCTTC. The full variable domain, its missing parts supplied by reference TRBV11-2 and TRBJ1-2, is EAGVAQSPRYKIIEKRQSVAFWCNPISGHATLYWYQQILGQGPKLLIQFQNNGVVDDSQLPKDRFSAERLKGVDSTLKIQPAKLEDSAVYLCASRSGQGGGYTFGSGTRLTVV.